Listed below are T cell receptor beta chains from one sample, sequenced in a study of PD-1 blockade in classical Hodgkin lymphoma. Sequencing was performed with immunoSEQ multiplex PCR; in TCRdb, only in-frame clones are kept and a portion is missing. The sample has about 5,000 clones, around 66% seen once. This sample comprised peripheral blood mononuclear cells (PBMCs), obtained at baseline. These receptors were collected from a human donor with classical Hodgkin lymphoma. Each CDR3 is given with its conserved first and last residue. The D gene is left open where the match is weak. Size is omitted from some rows. Given values are once, few, many or a class for expanded clones.

clone_size: NA; j_call: TRBJ1-2; d_call: NA; v_call: TRBV9; cdr3_nt: TGTGCCAGCAGCGCCCCAGGGCGGCAGGGAGGCTACACCTTC; cdr3_aa: CASSAPGRQGGYTF
clone_size: NA; j_call: TRBJ2-1; d_call: NA; v_call: TRBV5-4; cdr3_nt: TGTGCCAGCAGCGGATTATCCTACAATGAGCAGTTCTTC; cdr3_aa: CASSGLSYNEQFF
clone_size: NA; j_call: TRBJ2-1; d_call: TRBD1; v_call: TRBV4-1; cdr3_nt: TGCGCCAGCAGCCAAGGGACAGGGCCCGTTGAGCAGTTCTTC; cdr3_aa: CASSQGTGPVEQFF
clone_size: NA; j_call: TRBJ1-2; d_call: NA; v_call: TRBV18; cdr3_nt: TGTGCCAGCTCACCCGAGAGTAACTATGGCTACACCTTC; cdr3_aa: CASSPESNYGYTF
clone_size: few; j_call: TRBJ2-7; d_call: TRBD2; v_call: TRBV5-4; cdr3_nt: TGTGCCAGCAGCTCCGGGACTAGCTACGAGCAGTACTTC; cdr3_aa: CASSSGTSYEQYF
clone_size: few; j_call: TRBJ1-2; d_call: NA; v_call: TRBV20-1; cdr3_nt: TGCAGTGCTAGACCATACTATGGCTACACCTTC; cdr3_aa: CSARPYYGYTF
clone_size: NA; j_call: TRBJ2-7; d_call: NA; v_call: TRBV14; cdr3_nt: TGTGCCAGCAGCCAAGCCCCGAGATCCGAGCAGTACTTC; cdr3_aa: CASSQAPRSEQYF
clone_size: NA; j_call: TRBJ1-1; d_call: NA; v_call: TRBV15; cdr3_nt: TGTGCCACCCGGCCTGGACTGCCGAACACTGAAGCTTTCTTT; cdr3_aa: CATRPGLPNTEAFF
clone_size: NA; j_call: TRBJ2-1; d_call: NA; v_call: TRBV19; cdr3_nt: TGTGCCAGTAGTAAACATGGGACGATTAGAATAAACAATGAGCAGTTCTTC; cdr3_aa: CASSKHGTIRINNEQFF
clone_size: NA; j_call: TRBJ2-1; d_call: TRBD2; v_call: TRBV7-3; cdr3_nt: TGTGCCAGCAGCCTAGCGGGAGGACAATACAATGAGCAGTTCTTC; cdr3_aa: CASSLAGGQYNEQFF
clone_size: NA; j_call: TRBJ2-2; d_call: TRBD2; v_call: TRBV7-4; cdr3_nt: TGTGCCGGATTCCAGCGGGAGGATAACACCGGGGAGCTGTTTTTT; cdr3_aa: CAGFQREDNTGELFF
clone_size: NA; j_call: TRBJ2-5; d_call: NA; v_call: TRBV5-1; cdr3_nt: TGCGCCAGTCACAGGGTCGGGGAGACCCAGTACTTC; cdr3_aa: CASHRVGETQYF
clone_size: NA; j_call: TRBJ2-7; d_call: NA; v_call: TRBV5-1; cdr3_nt: TGCGCCAGCAGCATAAGCGGCGGGGGCAGCTACGAGCAGTACTTC; cdr3_aa: CASSISGGGSYEQYF
clone_size: NA; j_call: TRBJ1-6; d_call: NA; v_call: TRBV4-3; cdr3_nt: TGCGCCAGCAGCCAAGATCTTGGAGGGACCTCCTATAATTCACCCCTCCACTTT; cdr3_aa: CASSQDLGGTSYNSPLHF
clone_size: NA; j_call: TRBJ1-2; d_call: TRBD1; v_call: TRBV4-1; cdr3_nt: TGCGCCAGCAGCCGCGGACAGGGGGTGGTTGATGGCTACACCTTC; cdr3_aa: CASSRGQGVVDGYTF
clone_size: few; j_call: TRBJ1-6; d_call: NA; v_call: TRBV5-1; cdr3_nt: TGCGCCAGCAGCTTGGGGGACCAAGGCGGGGTGTCACCCCTCCACTTT; cdr3_aa: CASSLGDQGGVSPLHF
clone_size: NA; j_call: TRBJ1-2; d_call: NA; v_call: TRBV5-1; cdr3_nt: TGCGCCAGCAGCTTGGACAGCTATGGCTACACCTTC; cdr3_aa: CASSLDSYGYTF
clone_size: NA; j_call: TRBJ2-5; d_call: TRBD2; v_call: TRBV4-1; cdr3_nt: TGCGCCAGCGCGGGGGGGGATAAGACCCAGTACTTC; cdr3_aa: CASAGGDKTQYF
clone_size: NA; j_call: TRBJ2-1; d_call: TRBD1; v_call: TRBV6-1; cdr3_nt: TGTGCCAGCATAGCAGGGGGCCTAAATGAGCAGTTCTTC; cdr3_aa: CASIAGGLNEQFF
clone_size: medium-sized; j_call: TRBJ2-3; d_call: NA; v_call: TRBV4-1; cdr3_nt: TGCGCCAGCAGCCGCTCGAGTCCCACAGATACGCAGTATTTT; cdr3_aa: CASSRSSPTDTQYF
clone_size: NA; j_call: TRBJ1-4; d_call: NA; v_call: TRBV28; cdr3_nt: TGTGCCAGCAGGGGGGATTCGTCCGGTGAAAAACTGTTTTTT; cdr3_aa: CASRGDSSGEKLFF
clone_size: NA; j_call: TRBJ1-4; d_call: NA; v_call: TRBV28; cdr3_nt: TGTGCCAGCAGTTTAGTTTCAGGGGCCGGTAATGAAAAACTGTTTTTT; cdr3_aa: CASSLVSGAGNEKLFF
clone_size: NA; j_call: TRBJ2-7; d_call: NA; v_call: TRBV27; cdr3_nt: TGTGCCAGCAGGACAACCGGGACCAAATACTCCTACGAGCAGTACTTC; cdr3_aa: CASRTTGTKYSYEQYF
clone_size: NA; j_call: TRBJ2-1; d_call: TRBD1; v_call: TRBV29-1; cdr3_nt: TGCAGCGTTGAAGATCTGGGTGGACAGGGTCCGTTCTTC; cdr3_aa: CSVEDLGGQGPFF
clone_size: NA; j_call: TRBJ2-1; d_call: TRBD1; v_call: TRBV5-1; cdr3_nt: TGCGCCAGCAGCTATAGACAGGGGGTATTAAATGAGCAGTTCTTC; cdr3_aa: CASSYRQGVLNEQFF
clone_size: NA; j_call: TRBJ1-1; d_call: TRBD1; v_call: TRBV10-3; cdr3_nt: TGTGCCATCAGTGCCTCAACAGGGGAGGGTACTGAAGCTTTCTTT; cdr3_aa: CAISASTGEGTEAFF
clone_size: few; j_call: TRBJ2-7; d_call: TRBD2; v_call: TRBV28; cdr3_nt: TGTGCCAGCAGCGTGACTAGCGGGAGGGCCACGGCCGAGCAGTACTTC; cdr3_aa: CASSVTSGRATAEQYF
clone_size: NA; j_call: TRBJ2-1; d_call: NA; v_call: TRBV19; cdr3_nt: TGTGCCAGTAGTATCCACAGGGCGGGGGATGAGCAGTTCTTC; cdr3_aa: CASSIHRAGDEQFF
clone_size: NA; j_call: TRBJ2-7; d_call: NA; v_call: TRBV5-1; cdr3_nt: TGCGCCAGCAGCTTAGGGCAGGGTTCCGGCTACGAGCAGTACTTC; cdr3_aa: CASSLGQGSGYEQYF